One and the same sample provided the 15 T cell receptor beta chains below, sequenced in a study of blood T cell repertoires in COVID-19 (dated by TCRdb to 2020 to 2021). Libraries were built with the immunoSEQ multiplex PCR assay. TCRdb holds this immuneACCESS table with in-frame rearrangements only. Some clones are missing; in checked studies, unresolved V genes explain under half, and the rest has no known cause. Present in this sample are approximately 220,000 clones, around nine tenths of which were seen just once. The ten largest clones take up approximately 3% of the sample. The sample taken for sequencing was peripheral blood. The receptor set was obtained from a man aged 55 to 70 with acute or convalescent COVID-19.

The chain couples TRBV7-9 to TRBJ2-3; 12 bases match TRBD2. The junction had 3 bases not matched to a gene; V was cut back by 1 base and J by 7 bases. Germline V lookup: CDR1 SEHNR, CDR2 FQNEAQ (reference sequence). CDR3 length equals 15 residues. This chain's CDR3 is CASSLVLAGGNTQYF. CDR3 nucleotides: TGTGCCAGCAGCTTAGTCCTAGCGGGGGGGAATACGCAGTATTTT. Looking up the rest from reference TRBV7-9 and TRBJ2-3 gives the full variable domain: DTGVSQNPRHKITKRGQNVTFRCDPISEHNRLYWYRQTLGQGPEFLTYFQNEAQLEKSRLLSDRFSAERPKGSFSTLEIQRTEQGDSAMYLCASSLVLAGGNTQYFGPGTRLTVL.

The CDR3 bases are TGTGCCAGCAGCCGGGGACAGGGATTCCTCTACGAGCAGTACTTC. It codes for CASSRGQGFLYEQYF. The chain uses TRBV3-1 (or the pseudogene TRBV3-2) and TRBJ2-7, with 9 bases that match TRBD1. Germline values: CDR1 LGHDT, CDR2 YNNKEL (reference sequence). The CDR3 loop spans 15 amino acids. V was pared by 4 bases and J by 3 bases, with 7 bases of the junction left unmatched.

The chain joins TRBV28 to TRBJ1-2; 8 bases align to TRBD1. This CDR3 is 13 amino acids long. V lost 5 bases and J lost 8; bases outside the gene matches: 7. Germline CDR1 MDHEN, CDR2 SYDVKM. CDR3: CASSGQGSWGYTF. CDR3 DNA: TGTGCCAGCAGTGGACAGGGATCCTGGGGCTACACCTTC.

The V call is TRBV19, the J call TRBJ2-6; 8 positions match TRBD1. The CDR3 is made up of 18 amino acids. V lost 7 bases, J lost 4 bases, and 15 bases stayed unmatched. Germline loops: CDR1 LNHDA, CDR2 SQIVND (reference sequence). The chain's CDR3 is CASMDARTGFPGANVLTF. The CDR3 DNA sequence: TGTGCCAGTATGGATGCCCGGACAGGGTTTCCCGGGGCCAACGTCCTGACTTTC.

This chain links TRBV19 with TRBJ1-2, with a weak D call TRBD1 (6 bases). The ends were cut back, 1 base at V and 4 bases at J, with 13 bases in the middle. Germline-derived CDR1 and CDR2 are LNHDA and SQIVND (reference sequence). The CDR3 spans 15 residues. DNA for the CDR3: TGTGCCAGTAGTATAGTTGGGGGCAGGGCCTATGGCTACACCTTC. Translating it yields CASSIVGGRAYGYTF.

This clone turned up a few times. V gene TRBV2 combines with J gene TRBJ2-7; 8 bases match TRBD1. Germline loops: CDR1 SNHLY, CDR2 FYNNEI. The CDR3 has 15 amino acids. Trimming cost V 3 bases and J 4 bases; bases outside gene matches: 8. CDR3 loop: CASSDRGRQGYEQYF. The CDR3 bases are TGTGCCAGCAGTGACAGAGGGAGACAGGGGTACGAGCAGTACTTC.

This chain links TRBV5-5 with TRBJ1-5; D perhaps matches TRBD1 (5 bases). This CDR3 region has 14 residues. The V gene's germline CDR1 is SGHKS and CDR2 YYEKEE (reference sequence). V shed 0 bases and J shed 11 bases, with 15 bases lying between them. The chain's CDR3 is CASSLGLGRETQHF. CDR3 DNA sequence: TGTGCCAGCAGCTTGGGTCTGGGACGGGAGACCCAGCATTTT.

The V gene is TRBV6-1, the J gene TRBJ1-6; 10 bases are a match to TRBD1. CDR1 is MNHNS and CDR2 is SASEGT in the germline V gene. Trimming at V came to 0 bases and at J to 5 bases, leaving 4 bases not matched to a gene. The CDR3 is 17 residues long. This chain's CDR3 is CASSEAGQGGNNSPLHF. CDR3 nucleotides: TGTGCCAGCAGTGAAGCCGGACAGGGGGGAAATAATTCACCCCTCCACTTT.

The chain carries TRBV28 and TRBJ2-3, with 9 bases that match TRBD1. CDR1 is MDHEN, CDR2 SYDVKM, per germline. This CDR3 is 16 amino acids long. V lost 6 bases, J lost 2 bases, and 9 bases stayed unmatched. The CDR3 coding sequence is TGTGCCAGCAGCCACGGACAGGGGAGGTCCACAGATACGCAGTATTTT. Translating gives CASSHGQGRSTDTQYF.

The rearrangement links TRBV19 to TRBJ1-2; TRBD1 agrees at 9 bases. CDR3 length: 14 residues. Germline CDR1 is LNHDA and CDR2 is SQIVND (reference sequence). Germline trimming cut 7 bases from V and 8 bases from J; bases unmatched to any gene: 11. CDR3 sequence (DNA): TGTGCCAGTACTTTGGACAGGGGAGGGTACGGCTACACCTTC. It specifies CASTLDRGGYGYTF.

The chain has TRBV5-1 and TRBJ2-5; 7 bases align to TRBD1. Germline-derived CDR1 and CDR2 are SGHRS and YFSETQ. CDR3 length: 13 amino acids. Germline trimming cut 5 bases from V and 4 bases from J; bases unmatched to any gene: 5. Here the CDR3 reads CASSTGAPETQYF. Written as DNA, the CDR3 is TGCGCCAGCAGTACAGGGGCCCCAGAGACCCAGTACTTC.

The sample holds one count of this clone. The V and J genes are TRBV18 and TRBJ2-7; 9 positions agree with TRBD2. The CDR3 runs 15 residues. Germline CDR1 is KGHSH and CDR2 is LQKENI. The ends lost 3 bases at V and 3 bases at J; junction bases unmatched: 6. Written as DNA, the CDR3 is TGTGCCAGCTCACCCTCGCGGGGGGGGCTCTACGAGCAGTACTTC. This sequence encodes CASSPSRGGLYEQYF.

This clone was seen many times. J is TRBJ2-2 and V is TRBV6-5; 7 bases are a match to TRBD1. This CDR3 contains 14 residues. Germline CDR1 is MNHEY and CDR2 is SVGAGI. The J segment lost 4 bases and the V segment lost 9 bases, leaving 8 bases of the junction unmatched. This chain's CDR3 is CASNRGFRTGELFF. CDR3 coding DNA: TGTGCCAGTAACAGGGGTTTTCGCACCGGGGAGCTGTTTTTT.

The chain joins TRBV2 to TRBJ2-5; 11 nucleotides line up with TRBD2. The CDR3 has 16 amino acids. The trim removed 6 bases at V and 2 bases at J, leaving 8 bases unmatched. Germline CDR1 SNHLY, CDR2 FYNNEI. CDR3 DNA: TGTGCCAGCAGAGATCTAGCGGGGGGAACTCAAGAGACCCAGTACTTC. Protein: CASRDLAGGTQETQYF.

The rearrangement links TRBV10-1 to TRBJ2-1; TRBD1 aligns across 8 bases. The ends lost 2 bases at V and 2 bases at J; junction bases unmatched: 2. The CDR3 contains 15 residues. Germline lookup yields CDR1 WNHNN and CDR2 SYGVQD (reference sequence). CDR3 nucleotides: TGCGCCAGCAGTGAGAGCAGGGGGCCCTACAATGAGCAGTTCTTC. Translation gives CASSESRGPYNEQFF.